This is a list of T cell receptor beta chains from one sample in a study of tumor-infiltrating lymphocytes in primary liver carcinoma. TCRdb ran MiXCR on the multiplex PCR reads and lists one entry per CDR3 protein. The data show under 200,000 distinct CDR3 sequences, around four fifths seen once. Material for sequencing was tumor tissue from primary liver carcinoma. The receptors originated from a man aged 40-49 years with primary liver carcinoma and hepatitis B virus infection. Each CDR3 is given with its conserved first and last residue. The D gene is left open where the match is weak. Clone size is stated in some rows and not others, as once, few, many or a class when expanded.

NA	TRBV29-1	TRBD1	TRBJ2-3	TGCAGCACACCGGGACAGGGAAACACTGATACGCAGTATTTT	CSTPGQGNTDTQYF
NA	TRBV5-1	TRBD1	TRBJ2-2	TGCGCCAGCAGCACCAGGCAGACGAACACAGGGGAGCTGTCTTTT	CASSTRQTNTGELSF
NA	TRBV2	NA	TRBJ1-5	TGTGTCAGCAGAGCGGACAGCACAGATACGCAGCATTTT	CVSRADSTDTQHF
NA	TRBV4-1	NA	TRBJ2-5	TGCGCCAGCAGCCAAGATGCCGCCAGAGGGATTGAGACCCACTACTTC	CASSQDAARGIETHYF
NA	TRBV7-8	NA	TRBJ2-4	TGTGCCAGCAGCTCAGAGGGGGAGAACATTCAGTACTTC	CASSSEGENIQYF
NA	TRBV6-1	NA	TRBJ1-2	TGTGCCAGCAGTGAACCCTTGGAACAGGGACGCGGCTACAGCTTC	CASSEPLEQGRGYSF
NA	TRBV6-1	NA	TRBJ2-7	TGTGCCAGCCTCAGGACGGAGTTAAGATACAAGCAATACTTC	CASLRTELRYKQYF
NA	TRBV28	NA	TRBJ1-1	TGTGCCAGCAGCAGACGGGGGTTCATAGCTTTCTTT	CASSRRGFIAFF
many	TRBV6-1	TRBD2	TRBJ2-7	TGTGCCAGCAATCTGCTAGCGGGCAACGAAGCCTACGAGCAGTACTTC	CASNLLAGNEAYEQYF
NA	TRBV11-3	NA	TRBJ2-1	TGTGCGAGCAACTTAGGCGTCCCGAACAATGAGCAGTTCTTC	CASNLGVPNNEQFF
NA	TRBV5-1	NA	TRBJ1-1	TGCGGCAGCAGCTTGATCTCGAACACTGAAGCTTTCTTT	CGSSLISNTEAFF
once	TRBV29-1	TRBD2	TRBJ2-1	TGCAGCGTTCAACTAGCGGGAGGGTTCTACAATGAGCAGTTATTC	CSVQLAGGFYNEQLF
NA	TRBV29-1	NA	TRBJ2-1	TGCAGCCTTGCTCTTTCTGGGGCCAATACCAATGAGCAGTTCTTC	CSLALSGANTNEQFF
NA	TRBV5-6	TRBD1	TRBJ2-5	TGTGCCAGCATCTTGGGACAGCAAGAGACCCAATACTTC	CASILGQQETQYF
once	TRBV6-5	TRBD2	TRBJ2-1	TGTGCCAGCAGTCAACCAACGGGAGGTTACAATGAGCAGTTCTTC	CASSQPTGGYNEQFF
NA	TRBV6-2/TRBV6-3	NA	TRBJ1-5	TGTGCCAGCAGTTACTCCCGGGACGGTGATATGAGTAATCAGCCCCAGCATTTT	CASSYSRDGDMSNQPQHF
NA	TRBV12-3/TRBV12-4	NA	TRBJ2-5	TGTGTCAGCAGTTTTTATTCAGAGAGCCAGTACTTC	CVSSFYSESQYF
once	TRBV29-1	NA	TRBJ2-2	TGCAGCATTAGTAGCAACACCGGGGAGCCGTTTTTT	CSISSNTGEPFF
NA	TRBV4-2	NA	TRBJ2-3	TGTGCCAGCAGCCAAGATTTGGTGACTAGGGACGGTACGCAGTATTTT	CASSQDLVTRDGTQYF
NA	TRBV29-1	NA	TRBJ2-7	TGCAGCGGTCAGACAGGTACCTACGAGCACTACTTC	CSGQTGTYEHYF
NA	TRBV2	TRBD1	TRBJ1-2	TGTGCCAGCAGTGAAGCGCAGGGGGTAGATGACTACACCTTC	CASSEAQGVDDYTF
many	TRBV6-1	NA	TRBJ1-2	TGTGCCAGCAATGAGGTTTATGGCTACACCTTC	CASNEVYGYTF
NA	TRBV6-6	TRBD1	TRBJ2-3	TGTGCCAGCAGTGTACAGGGGGTAACCGATACGCAGTATTTT	CASSVQGVTDTQYF
NA	TRBV12-3/TRBV12-4	NA	TRBJ2-3	TGTGCCAGCAGGGAGGGGACAGATTCTGGCACGCAGTATTTT	CASREGTDSGTQYF
few	TRBV20-1	TRBD1	TRBJ1-4	TGCAGTGCTACCCGGGACAGTGCAACTAATGAAAAACTGTTTTTT	CSATRDSATNEKLFF
many	TRBV24-1	TRBD1	TRBJ2-4	TGTGCCACCAGTGATTCGACAGGGGGGGTGAACATTCAGTACTTC	CATSDSTGGVNIQYF
large	TRBV29-1	TRBD1	TRBJ2-5	TGCAGCGTTGAAGCGGACAGGGGGCGAGCAGAGACCCAGTACTTC	CSVEADRGRAETQYF
NA	TRBV7-8	NA	TRBJ2-5	TGTGCCAGCACCAGCGTGGGGGGTGAGACGCAGTACTTC	CASTSVGGETQYF
NA	TRBV11-3	NA	TRBJ1-1	TGTGCCAGCATTTTAGGTCCAGACGCTGAAACTTTCTTT	CASILGPDAETFF
NA	TRBV29-1	NA	TRBJ1-1	TGCAGCGTCCCTCAGGGTAGGGCTGAAACTTTCTTT	CSVPQGRAETFF
NA	TRBV7-2	TRBD1	TRBJ2-1	TGTGCCAGCAATTCTGTCGGGACAGGGAACTATGAGCAGTTCTTC	CASNSVGTGNYEQFF
NA	TRBV10-2	TRBD1	TRBJ2-7	TGCGTCAGCAGCCGCGACAGGGGTATCGACGAGCATTACTTC	CVSSRDRGIDEHYF
NA	TRBV4-2	NA	TRBJ2-2	TGTGCTAGCAGCCAAGCCCGGGGCACAACCGGGGACCTGTTTTTT	CASSQARGTTGDLFF
few	TRBV29-1	NA	TRBJ2-2	TGCAGCGTTGATCCCAGGAACACCGGGAAGTTGTTTTTT	CSVDPRNTGKLFF
NA	TRBV7-3	NA	TRBJ2-3	TGTGCCAGGAGCTACGGAGGTGTCGATACACAGTATTTT	CARSYGGVDTQYF
NA	TRBV29-1	NA	TRBJ2-2	TGCATCGTCGGAATGGGGACCAGGGAGCTGTTTTTT	CIVGMGTRELFF
NA	TRBV11-1	NA	TRBJ2-1	TGTGCCAGCAGCTTCCAGGGAGCACTGGACAGTGAGCAGTTCTTC	CASSFQGALDSEQFF
once	TRBV5-5	TRBD2	TRBJ2-3	TGTGCCATCAGCCCGACCGGGACTAGAGGGAGTGGAGATACGCAGTATTTT	CAISPTGTRGSGDTQYF
few	TRBV29-1	TRBD2	TRBJ2-2	TGCAGCGCTGGACTAGCGAGCACCCGGGAGCTGTTTTTT	CSAGLASTRELFF
many	TRBV7-9	NA	TRBJ2-7	TGTGCCAGCAGCTGGGAGGCTTTCTACGAGCAGTACTTC	CASSWEAFYEQYF
NA	TRBV6-2/TRBV6-3	NA	TRBJ1-5	TGTGCCAGCAGCCCACCGGCCGCGAGGATCAGCTATCAGCCCCAGCATTTT	CASSPPAARISYQPQHF
NA	TRBV4-1	NA	TRBJ2-5	TGCGCCAACAGCCAAGATGGGGAGACCCAGTACTTC	CANSQDGETQYF
NA	TRBV6-4	TRBD2	TRBJ2-3	TGTGCCAGCAGTGACTCACGGAGCGGGAGCACAGATACGCAGTGTTTT	CASSDSRSGSTDTQCF
NA	TRBV14	TRBD1	TRBJ2-7	TGTGCCAGCAGCCGGGGACAGGGAGTCACCCGGGAGTACTTC	CASSRGQGVTREYF
NA	TRBV6-5	NA	TRBJ1-6	TGTGCCAGCAGGTCCTTGACGAGCTCCTATAATTCACCCCTCCACTTT	CASRSLTSSYNSPLHF
many	TRBV5-1	NA	TRBJ2-5	TGCGCCAGCAGCTTCGACAAGACCCAGTACTTC	CASSFDKTQYF
NA	TRBV29-1	NA	TRBJ1-5	TGCAGCGTTCCTCTGGGAGGGCAGCCCCAACATTTT	CSVPLGGQPQHF
NA	TRBV7-9	NA	TRBJ2-1	TGTGCCAGCAGCTTTGGCGGGACGCCCAACAATGAGCAGTTCTTC	CASSFGGTPNNEQFF
NA	TRBV6-1	NA	TRBJ2-7	TGTGCCAGCGGACCCGGAGGGGGTGCCATCTCCTACGAGCAGTACTTC	CASGPGGGAISYEQYF
NA	TRBV5-4	TRBD1	TRBJ2-7	TGTGTCAGCCGCTCTGGGACAGGCACGAGAGGCGAGCAGTACTTC	CVSRSGTGTRGEQYF
NA	TRBV2	NA	TRBJ2-3	TGTGCCAGCAGTAAGAGAGGGTTCACAGATACGCAGTATTTT	CASSKRGFTDTQYF
medium-sized	TRBV12-3/TRBV12-4	TRBD1	TRBJ1-2	TGTGCCAGCTCACGGACAGGGGGCTATGATGGCTACACCTTC	CASSRTGGYDGYTF
NA	TRBV7-8	TRBD1	TRBJ2-1	TGTGCCAGTAACCCAGCGACAGGGAGTGGGAATGAGCAGTTCTTC	CASNPATGSGNEQFF
NA	TRBV4-3	NA	TRBJ1-1	TGCGCCAGCAACCGATACATGAGCACTGAAGCTTTCTTT	CASNRYMSTEAFF
once	TRBV12-3/TRBV12-4	NA	TRBJ2-1	TGTGCCAGCAGTTTCAATCACGGATATGAGCACTTCTTT	CASSFNHGYEHFF
NA	TRBV29-1	NA	TRBJ1-4	TGCAGGGGCGGAACTCAGAAAAAACTGTTTTTT	CRGGTQKKLFF
NA	TRBV24-1	NA	TRBJ2-5	TGTGCCACCAGTGCATCAAAGATGCGGGTACAAGAGACCCAGTATTTC	CATSASKMRVQETQYF